The rows below give T cell receptor beta chains drawn from one sample of a study of shared clonotypes between healthy human individuals. TCRdb's copy holds only in-frame clones and misses some; the assay was immunoSEQ multiplex PCR. The sample holds about 2.5 million clones, around 93% seen once. Sequencing input: naive CD4+ T cells from PBMCs. All receptors derive from a man aged 18 to 30 in good health. Some clones in this sample may be carry-over from other donors' samples. The CDR3 runs from the conserved cysteine through the conserved F or W. A D gene is named only where the DNA matches it firmly. Part of the rows lack a size; the others show once, few, many or a class for expanded clones.

CDR3 protein	CDR3 DNA	V gene	J gene	clone size	CDR3 length	D gene
CASTLNPASYNEQFF	TGTGCCAGCACCCTCAACCCAGCCTCATACAATGAGCAGTTCTTC	TRBV7-9	TRBJ2-1	NA	15	NA
CASSFSDRVSLYEQYF	TGTGCCAGCAGTTTCTCGGACAGGGTGTCCCTGTACGAGCAGTACTTC	TRBV6-5	TRBJ2-7	NA	16	TRBD1
CASRGWAGGQETQYF	TGTGCCAGCAGAGGATGGGCAGGGGGCCAAGAGACCCAGTACTTC	TRBV28	TRBJ2-5	NA	15	TRBD1
CASSLETGEQFF	TGTGCCAGCAGCTTGGAAACAGGTGAGCAGTTCTTC	TRBV5-4	TRBJ2-1	NA	12	NA
CASSSLGSLNEQFF	TGTGCCAGCAGCTCGCTGGGTAGCCTCAATGAGCAGTTCTTC	TRBV6-5	TRBJ2-1	once	14	NA
CASSFRPDRDDGYTF	TGCGCCAGCAGCTTTAGGCCCGACAGGGACGATGGCTACACCTTC	TRBV5-1	TRBJ1-2	NA	15	TRBD1
CASSLARQGSRGGYTF	TGTGCCAGCAGCTTAGCGCGACAGGGGAGTAGAGGGGGCTACACCTTC	TRBV7-2	TRBJ1-2	NA	16	TRBD1
CAWIYRGARTEAFF	TGTGCCTGGATCTACAGGGGCGCAAGGACTGAAGCTTTCTTT	TRBV30	TRBJ1-1	few	14	TRBD1
CASSQGGTYNEQFF	TGTGCCAGCTCACAAGGCGGGACCTACAATGAGCAGTTCTTC	TRBV18	TRBJ2-1	NA	14	NA
CASRQGDYGYTF	TGTGCCAGCAGGCAGGGTGACTATGGCTACACCTTC	TRBV6-5	TRBJ1-2	NA	12	NA
CASSIVGGDSGYTF	TGTGCCAGTAGTATAGTGGGAGGGGACTCTGGCTACACCTTC	TRBV19	TRBJ1-2	NA	14	NA
CASSLSYNEQFF	TGTGCCAGCAGTCTCTCATACAATGAGCAGTTCTTC	TRBV28	TRBJ2-1	NA	12	NA
CASSFLQGLGYSEQYF	TGTGCCAGCAGTTTTTTACAGGGACTTGGATATTCCGAGCAGTACTTC	TRBV28	TRBJ2-7	NA	16	NA
CASSSLAGNYNEQFF	TGTGCCAGCAGTTCACTAGCGGGAAACTACAATGAGCAGTTCTTC	TRBV2	TRBJ2-1	once	15	TRBD2
CASSSSGRARETQYF	TGTGCCAGTAGCTCTAGCGGGAGGGCCAGAGAGACCCAGTACTTC	TRBV19	TRBJ2-5	NA	15	TRBD2
CASSFEGSRNQPQHF	TGCGCCAGCAGCTTTGAGGGCTCGCGAAATCAGCCCCAGCATTTT	TRBV5-1	TRBJ1-5	NA	15	NA
CASSPLRQEETQYF	TGTGCCAGCTCACCACTTCGACAGGAAGAGACCCAGTACTTC	TRBV18	TRBJ2-5	NA	14	NA
CASSPMGAGDYEQYF	TGTGCCAGCAGCCCCATGGGAGCCGGGGACTACGAGCAGTACTTC	TRBV7-9	TRBJ2-7	NA	15	NA
CASSLSGELFF	TGTGCCAGCAGCCTTTCGGGGGAGCTGTTTTTT	TRBV9	TRBJ2-2	NA	11	NA
CASSPAGGKANVLTF	TGTGCCAGCAGCCCAGCGGGGGGGAAGGCCAACGTCCTGACTTTC	TRBV28	TRBJ2-6	NA	15	TRBD2
CASSSGGDTGELFF	TGTGCCAGCAGTTCAGGGGGGGACACCGGGGAGCTGTTTTTT	TRBV6-1	TRBJ2-2	NA	14	NA
CASSLNRYADTQYF	TGTGCCAGCAGCTTGAATCGGTACGCAGATACGCAGTATTTT	TRBV5-4	TRBJ2-3	NA	14	NA
CASSEVYANTGELFF	TGTGCCAGCAGTGAAGTCTACGCGAACACCGGGGAGCTGTTTTTT	TRBV6-4	TRBJ2-2	NA	15	NA
CASLLGGEQYF	TGTGCCAGCCTACTCGGGGGCGAGCAGTACTTC	TRBV5-5	TRBJ2-7	NA	11	NA
CASSLPGLAESYNEQFF	TGTGCCAGCAGCTTACCCGGACTAGCGGAAAGCTACAATGAGCAGTTCTTC	TRBV7-2	TRBJ2-1	NA	17	TRBD2
CASSLGRTASSTDTQYF	TGCGCCAGCAGCTTGGGGAGGACAGCTTCTAGCACAGATACGCAGTATTTT	TRBV5-1	TRBJ2-3	NA	17	NA
CASARGLADHNEQFF	TGTGCCAGCGCTAGGGGACTAGCGGACCACAATGAGCAGTTCTTC	TRBV7-2	TRBJ2-1	NA	15	TRBD2
CASSITRGQTISGNTIYF	TGTGCCAGTAGTATAACCAGGGGACAGACCATCTCTGGAAACACCATATATTTT	TRBV19	TRBJ1-3	NA	18	TRBD1
CASSLAAGSFMNTEAFF	TGTGCCAGCAGTTTAGCTGCGGGTTCATTTATGAACACTGAAGCTTTCTTT	TRBV28	TRBJ1-1	NA	17	NA
CASSLSGLAGGFPDTQYF	TGTGCCAGCAGTTTATCGGGACTAGCGGGAGGGTTTCCAGATACGCAGTATTTT	TRBV27	TRBJ2-3	NA	18	TRBD2
CASGLVVSGTTPNYGYTF	TGTGCTAGTGGTTTGGTCGTGTCAGGGACAACTCCTAACTATGGCTACACCTTC	TRBV12-5	TRBJ1-2	NA	18	NA
CASIRDRAYNEQFF	TGTGCCAGTATCCGGGACAGGGCCTACAATGAGCAGTTCTTC	TRBV28	TRBJ2-1	NA	14	TRBD1
CASSEIRQGNYGYTF	TGTGCCAGCAGTGAAATAAGACAGGGAAACTATGGCTACACCTTC	TRBV28	TRBJ1-2	NA	15	TRBD1
CASSLSVGAATDTQYF	TGTGCCAGCAGTTTATCTGTGGGAGCAGCCACAGATACGCAGTATTTT	TRBV27	TRBJ2-3	NA	16	NA
CASSKLAGEYEQYF	TGTGCCAGCAGCAAACTAGCGGGAGAGTACGAGCAGTACTTC	TRBV9	TRBJ2-7	NA	14	TRBD2
CASSLVAVGPYEQYF	TGTGCCAGCAGCTTGGTGGCGGTGGGGCCCTACGAGCAGTACTTC	TRBV5-4	TRBJ2-7	NA	15	NA
CASSLWTGGSAEAFF	TGTGCCAGCAGTCTATGGACAGGGGGTTCGGCTGAAGCTTTCTTT	TRBV28	TRBJ1-1	NA	15	TRBD1
CASSESGGALPYGYTF	TGTGCCAGCAGTGAAAGTGGTGGGGCGCTACCCTATGGCTACACCTTC	TRBV6-1	TRBJ1-2	NA	16	NA
CASSLFEGAGNEQFF	TGTGCCAGCAGCTTGTTTGAGGGAGCGGGAAATGAGCAGTTCTTC	TRBV5-6	TRBJ2-1	NA	15	TRBD2
CASSANNLNYGYTF	TGTGCCAGCAGTGCGAACAACCTTAACTATGGCTACACCTTC	TRBV2	TRBJ1-2	NA	14	NA
CASSNARGLSSYEQYF	TGTGCCAGCAGCAATGCCAGGGGCCTGAGCTCCTACGAGCAGTACTTC	TRBV7-2	TRBJ2-7	NA	16	NA
CASSPRGQETQYF	TGTGCCAGCAGCCCGCGGGGGCAAGAGACCCAGTACTTC	TRBV5-6	TRBJ2-5	NA	13	TRBD2
CASSGTVRNTGELFF	TGTGCCAGCAGTGGGACAGTTAGAAACACCGGGGAGCTGTTTTTT	TRBV2	TRBJ2-2	NA	15	NA
CASSLEAQSYEQYF	TGCGCCAGCAGCTTGGAAGCACAATCCTACGAGCAGTACTTC	TRBV5-1	TRBJ2-7	NA	14	NA
CASSLCSWRESEDTQYF	TGTGCCAGCAGCTTATGTTCCTGGCGGGAGTCGGAAGATACGCAGTATTTT	TRBV7-3	TRBJ2-3	NA	17	TRBD2
CASSQNLAGQTYNEQFF	TGCGCCAGCAGCCAAAACTTAGCGGGGCAGACCTACAATGAGCAGTTCTTC	TRBV4-1	TRBJ2-1	NA	17	TRBD2
CSASRTYGYTF	TGCAGTGCCTCGAGGACCTATGGCTACACCTTC	TRBV20-1	TRBJ1-2	NA	11	NA
CASSQETSGRTGTDTQYF	TGCGCCAGCAGCCAAGAGACTAGCGGGAGGACGGGCACAGATACGCAGTATTTT	TRBV4-3	TRBJ2-3	once	18	TRBD2
CATSRDHDRNYEQYF	TGTGCCACCAGCAGAGATCACGACAGAAACTACGAGCAGTACTTC	TRBV15	TRBJ2-7	NA	15	NA
CASSRSGFSGNTIYF	TGTGCCAGTAGTCGGTCAGGCTTCTCTGGAAACACCATATATTTT	TRBV19	TRBJ1-3	once	15	NA
CASSFLRDRAFYGYTF	TGTGCCAGCAGTTTCCTCCGGGACAGGGCGTTCTATGGCTACACCTTC	TRBV27	TRBJ1-2	once	16	TRBD1